This T cell receptor beta chain was profiled in a study of cytomegalovirus exposure and HLA in healthy donors. Study results and limitations: With further analysis later on, most CMV-associated TCR beta chains appeared HLA-restricted. The study designated 150 or so TCR beta chains cytomegalovirus-associated. Association with HLA alleles at 0.05 false discovery rate was found for 16,951 TCR beta sequences in a later analysis.

Comment on this clone: Its antigen is still unknown.

PCR employed 60 Vbeta and 13 Jbeta primers. Generated by immunoSEQ multiplex PCR, the TCRdb table keeps only in-frame clones and is missing some. The sample lists 75,000 to 90,000 clones, over 75% occurring once. The CDR3 is made up of 18 amino acids. Germline trimming cut 3 bases from V and 0 bases from J; bases unmatched to any gene: 10. This receptor was identified in a human donor in good health. The sample was PBMCs. V gene TRBV5-3 combines with J gene TRBJ1-4; the match to TRBD1 covers 8 bases. TRBV5-3 is an ORF, and what it does is uncertain. The CDR3 DNA reads TGTGCCAGAAGCTCCGTAGAACAGGGGGTAGCAACTAATGAAAAACTGTTTTTT. As protein: CARSSVEQGVATNEKLFF.